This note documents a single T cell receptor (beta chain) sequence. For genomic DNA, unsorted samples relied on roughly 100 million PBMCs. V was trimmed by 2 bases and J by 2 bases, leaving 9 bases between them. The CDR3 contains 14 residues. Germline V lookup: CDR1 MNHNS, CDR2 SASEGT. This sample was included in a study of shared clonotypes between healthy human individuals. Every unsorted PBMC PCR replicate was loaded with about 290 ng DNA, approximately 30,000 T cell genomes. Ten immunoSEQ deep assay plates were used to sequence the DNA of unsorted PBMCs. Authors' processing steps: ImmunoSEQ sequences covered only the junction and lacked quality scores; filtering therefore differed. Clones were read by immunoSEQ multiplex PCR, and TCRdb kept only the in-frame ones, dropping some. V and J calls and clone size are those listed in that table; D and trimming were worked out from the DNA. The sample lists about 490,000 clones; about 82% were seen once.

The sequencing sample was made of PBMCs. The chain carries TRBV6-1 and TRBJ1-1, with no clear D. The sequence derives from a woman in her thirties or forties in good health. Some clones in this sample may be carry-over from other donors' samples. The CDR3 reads CASSESLANTEAFF. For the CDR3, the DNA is TGTGCCAGCAGTGAAAGTCTGGCTAACACTGAAGCTTTCTTT.